Given below is one T cell receptor (beta chain) in context. Its target is unknown. Healthy bone marrow donors formed the donor group. The sample belongs to a study of cytomegalovirus exposure and HLA in healthy donors. Turning to the study itself: Counted in an early data release were roughly 81 million unique TCRs from HLA-typed donors.

The CDR3 consists of 11 residues. The V gene end was trimmed by 9 bases and the J gene end by 5 bases; junction bases not matched to a gene: 1. Germline V lookup: CDR1 LNHDA, CDR2 SQIVND (reference sequence). Use of 60 Vbeta and 13 Jbeta primers characterized the PCR. Measured with immunoSEQ multiplex PCR; TCRdb has only the in-frame clones, and not every one. The data show 65,000 to 80,000 clones, approximately 72% seen once. Study conclusions and caveats: The study designated roughly 160 TCR beta chains cytomegalovirus-associated. For cytomegalovirus status, the classifier reportedly gave diagnoses with high specificity and sensitivity.

The V call is TRBV19, the J call TRBJ2-1; TRBD1 matches 7 bases. This receptor was taken from a woman in her forties in good health and CMV-seropositive. Sequenced input: PBMCs. The CDR3 DNA is TGTGCCAGCGGACAGGACAATGAGCAGTTCTTC. The encoded protein is CASGQDNEQFF.